This is a list of T cell receptor beta chains from one sample in a study of identical twins. TCRdb ran MiXCR on the 5' RACE reads and lists one entry per CDR3 protein. This table holds 500,000 to 650,000 distinct CDR3 sequences, 20% to 25% found once. In addition, the sample was reused for a study of yellow fever vaccine responses in identical twins.

Sequenced: CD4+ T cells sorted from blood. The receptors here all came from a woman younger than 30 in good health. The CDR3 runs from the conserved cysteine through the conserved F or W. The D gene is left open where the match is weak. Rows may omit the clone size; those that give it use once, few, many or a size class.

TRBV7-9	few	TRBD1	TRBJ2-1	TGTGCCAGCAGCTTAGCTTTAGCAGGGGGCTCCTACAATGAGCAGTTCTTC	CASSLALAGGSYNEQFF
TRBV5-1	few	NA	TRBJ2-5	TGCGCCAGCAGACCCGGGACTTACCAAGAGACCCAGTACTTC	CASRPGTYQETQYF
TRBV12-3/TRBV12-4	NA	NA	TRBJ2-3	TGTGCCAGCACTCCCACGTTGCGGTCCCGCACAGATACGCAGTATTTT	CASTPTLRSRTDTQYF
TRBV7-2	NA	NA	TRBJ2-2	TGTGCCAGCAGCTTATACTCGAACACCGGGGAGCTGTTTTTT	CASSLYSNTGELFF
TRBV2	few	NA	TRBJ2-4	TGTGCCAGCAGTATAGCACCCCGGGTGAACATTCAGTACTTC	CASSIAPRVNIQYF
TRBV11-2	few	TRBD2	TRBJ2-1	TGTGCCAGCGGAGCGGGGGGGCCCTACAATGAGCAGTTCTTC	CASGAGGPYNEQFF
TRBV20-1	few	TRBD2	TRBJ2-1	TGCAGTGCTAGACCCGGGACTAGAGGCTACAATGAGCAGTTCTTC	CSARPGTRGYNEQFF
TRBV20-1	NA	TRBD2	TRBJ2-1	TGCAGTGCTAGAGGTCCGGGACTAGCCTATGAGCAGTTCTTC	CSARGPGLAYEQFF
TRBV5-1	NA	TRBD1	TRBJ1-1	TGCGCCAGCACCATCGGGGGACAGCGAACACCTGAAGCTTTCTTT	CASTIGGQRTPEAFF
TRBV12-3/TRBV12-4	many	TRBD2	TRBJ2-5	TGTGCCAGCACCTCCGGGGGGACCCCAAAAGAGACCCAGTACTTC	CASTSGGTPKETQYF
TRBV29-1	few	TRBD1	TRBJ2-2	TGCAGCGTTAGAGCCGGGACAGGGAACACCGGGGAGCTGTTTTTT	CSVRAGTGNTGELFF
TRBV12-3/TRBV12-4	few	TRBD1	TRBJ2-3	TGTGCCAGCAGCGGACAGGGTAGCACAGATACGCAGTATTTT	CASSGQGSTDTQYF
TRBV6-1	NA	TRBD2	TRBJ2-1	TGTGCCAGCGGGTCGGGGGGGATATATGAGCAGTTCTTC	CASGSGGIYEQFF
TRBV12-3/TRBV12-4	few	NA	TRBJ1-4	TGTGCCACCGAGAACCAACCAGGTGAAAAACTGTTTTTT	CATENQPGEKLFF